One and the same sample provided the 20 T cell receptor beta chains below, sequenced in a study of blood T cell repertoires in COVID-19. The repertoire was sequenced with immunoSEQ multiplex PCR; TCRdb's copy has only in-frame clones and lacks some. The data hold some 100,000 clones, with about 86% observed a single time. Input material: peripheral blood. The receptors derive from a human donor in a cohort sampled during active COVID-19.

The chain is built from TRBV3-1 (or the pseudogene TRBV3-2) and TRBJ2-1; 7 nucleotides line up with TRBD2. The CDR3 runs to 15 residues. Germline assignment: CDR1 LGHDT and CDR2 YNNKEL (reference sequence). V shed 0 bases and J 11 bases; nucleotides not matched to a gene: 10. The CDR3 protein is CASSQEGLVNPKQFF. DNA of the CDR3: TGTGCCAGCAGCCAAGAAGGACTAGTAAACCCGAAGCAGTTCTTC.

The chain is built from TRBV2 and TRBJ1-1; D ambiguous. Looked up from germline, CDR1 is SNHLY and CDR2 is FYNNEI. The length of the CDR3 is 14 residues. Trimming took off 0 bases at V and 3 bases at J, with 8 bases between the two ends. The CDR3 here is CASSEARRDTEAFF. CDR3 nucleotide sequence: TGTGCCAGCAGTGAAGCGAGGAGGGACACTGAAGCTTTCTTT.

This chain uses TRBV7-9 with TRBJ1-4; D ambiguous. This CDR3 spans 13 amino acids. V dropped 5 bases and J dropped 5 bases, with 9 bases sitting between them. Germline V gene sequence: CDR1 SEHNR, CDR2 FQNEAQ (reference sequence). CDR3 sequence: CASSAPANEKLFF. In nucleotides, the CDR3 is TGTGCCAGCAGCGCCCCCGCGAATGAAAAACTGTTTTTT.

Here the CDR3 DNA reads TGTGCCAGCAGCGTCGGCGCAGGAACTCAAGAGACCCAGTACTTC. As protein: CASSVGAGTQETQYF. The J gene is TRBJ2-5, the V gene TRBV9, with no clear D. The CDR3 consists of 15 residues. CDR1 is SGDLS, CDR2 YYNGEE, per germline. V lost 2 bases and J lost 2, with 13 bases in between.

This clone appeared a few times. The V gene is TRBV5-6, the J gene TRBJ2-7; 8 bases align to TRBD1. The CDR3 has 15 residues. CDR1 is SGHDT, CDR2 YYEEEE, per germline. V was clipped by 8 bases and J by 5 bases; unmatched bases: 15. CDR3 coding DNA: TGTGCCAGTAACGCCCAGGGGGCCCGGAGGCACGAGCAGTACTTC. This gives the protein CASNAQGARRHEQYF.

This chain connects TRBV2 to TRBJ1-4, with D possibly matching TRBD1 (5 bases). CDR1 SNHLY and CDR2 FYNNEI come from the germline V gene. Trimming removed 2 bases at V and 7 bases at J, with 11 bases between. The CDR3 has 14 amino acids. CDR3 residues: CASSELQGGEKLFF. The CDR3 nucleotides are TGTGCCAGCAGTGAACTGCAGGGTGGTGAAAAACTGTTTTTT.

CDR3 in DNA: TGTGCCAGCAGCTCACGAACAGGGTCCCTAGCGGGCTCCTACGAGCAGTACTTC. Its protein is CASSSRTGSLAGSYEQYF. The chain links TRBV7-2 to TRBJ2-7, with TRBD2 matching over 8 bases. The CDR3 totals 18 residues. Germline V lookup: CDR1 SGHTA, CDR2 FQGNSA. V shed 4 bases, J shed 0 bases, and the junction held 14 bases outside the gene matches. The full variable domain, with the rest looked up from reference TRBV7-2 and TRBJ2-7, is GAGVSQSPSNKVTEKGKDVELRCDPISGHTALYWYRQSLGQGLEFLIYFQGNSAPDKSGLPSDRFSAERTGGSVSTLTIQRTQQEDSAVYLCASSSRTGSLAGSYEQYFGPGTRLTVT.

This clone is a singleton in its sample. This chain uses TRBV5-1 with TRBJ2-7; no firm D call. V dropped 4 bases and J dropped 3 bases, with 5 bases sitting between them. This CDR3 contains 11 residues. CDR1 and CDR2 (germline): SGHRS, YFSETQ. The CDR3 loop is CASSDNYEQYF. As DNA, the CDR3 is TGCGCCAGCAGCGACAACTACGAGCAGTACTTC.

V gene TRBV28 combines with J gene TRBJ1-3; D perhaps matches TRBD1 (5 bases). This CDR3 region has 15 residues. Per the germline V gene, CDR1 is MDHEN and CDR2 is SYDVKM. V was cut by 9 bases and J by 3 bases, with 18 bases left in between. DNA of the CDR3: TGTGCCAGTTCCGGGTCAGGGTTAAATGGAAACACCATATATTTT. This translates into CASSGSGLNGNTIYF.

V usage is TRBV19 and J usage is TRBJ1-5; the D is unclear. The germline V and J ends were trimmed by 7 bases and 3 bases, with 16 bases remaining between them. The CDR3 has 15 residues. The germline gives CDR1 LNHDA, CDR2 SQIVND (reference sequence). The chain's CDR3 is CASTPGRQNNQPQHF. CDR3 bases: TGTGCCAGTACCCCGGGGAGGCAGAACAATCAGCCCCAGCATTTT. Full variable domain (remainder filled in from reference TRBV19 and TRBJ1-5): DGGITQSPKYLFRKEGQNVTLSCEQNLNHDAMYWYRQDPGQGLRLIYYSQIVNDFQKGDIAEGYSVSREKKESFPLTVTSAQKNPTAFYLCASTPGRQNNQPQHFGDGTRLSIL.

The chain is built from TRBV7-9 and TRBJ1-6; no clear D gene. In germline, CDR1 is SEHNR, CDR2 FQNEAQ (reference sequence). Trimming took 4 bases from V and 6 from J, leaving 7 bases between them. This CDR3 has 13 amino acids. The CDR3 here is CASSSVINSPLHF. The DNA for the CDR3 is TGTGCCAGCAGCTCAGTAATTAATTCACCCCTCCACTTT.

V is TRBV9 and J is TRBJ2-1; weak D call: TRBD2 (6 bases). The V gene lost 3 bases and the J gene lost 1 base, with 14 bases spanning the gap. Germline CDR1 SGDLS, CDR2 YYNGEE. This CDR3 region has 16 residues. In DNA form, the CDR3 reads TGTGCCAGCAGCGGAAGACTAGAAAATTCCTACAATGAGCAGTTCTTC. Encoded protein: CASSGRLENSYNEQFF.

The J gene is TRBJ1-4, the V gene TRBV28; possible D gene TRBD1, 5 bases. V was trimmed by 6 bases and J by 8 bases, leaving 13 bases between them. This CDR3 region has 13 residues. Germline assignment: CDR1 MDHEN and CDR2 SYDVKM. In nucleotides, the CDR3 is TGTGCCAGCAGACCGGGGGGAACGGAAAAACTGTTTTTT. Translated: CASRPGGTEKLFF. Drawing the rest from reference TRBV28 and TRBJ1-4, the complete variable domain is DVKVTQSSRYLVKRTGEKVFLECVQDMDHENMFWYRQDPGLGLRLIYFSYDVKMKEKGDIPEGYSVSREKKERFSLILESASTNQTSMYLCASRPGGTEKLFFGSGTQLSVL.

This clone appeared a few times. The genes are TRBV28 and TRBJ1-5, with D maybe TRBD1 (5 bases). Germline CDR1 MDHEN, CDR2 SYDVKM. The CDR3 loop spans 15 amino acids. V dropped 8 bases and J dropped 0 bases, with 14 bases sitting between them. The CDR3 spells CASGTATYSNQPQHF. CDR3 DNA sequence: TGTGCCAGCGGGACTGCCACTTATAGCAATCAGCCCCAGCATTTT.

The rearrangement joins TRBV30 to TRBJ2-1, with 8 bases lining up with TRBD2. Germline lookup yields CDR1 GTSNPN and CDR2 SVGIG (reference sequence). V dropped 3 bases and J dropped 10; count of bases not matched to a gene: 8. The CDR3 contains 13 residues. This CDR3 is CAWRRASGHEQFF. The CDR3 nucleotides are TGTGCCTGGAGAAGAGCTAGCGGGCACGAGCAGTTCTTC.

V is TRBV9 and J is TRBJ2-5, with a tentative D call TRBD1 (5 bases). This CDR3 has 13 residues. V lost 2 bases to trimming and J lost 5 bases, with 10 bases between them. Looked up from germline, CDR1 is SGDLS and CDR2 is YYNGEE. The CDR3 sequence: CASSVRDGETQYF. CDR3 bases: TGTGCCAGCAGCGTCAGGGATGGGGAGACCCAGTACTTC.

As DNA, the CDR3 is TGTGCCACCCAGGACAGGGGGGGGACTGAAGCTTTCTTT. It codes for CATQDRGGTEAFF. The chain joins TRBV6-5 to TRBJ1-1, with TRBD1 matching over 10 bases. Germline assignment: CDR1 MNHEY and CDR2 SVGAGI. The CDR3 totals 13 residues. Unmatched junction bases numbered 7, after V lost 10 bases and J lost 5 bases.

For the CDR3, the DNA is TGTGCCAGCACCACAGGGAAGGGCTACGAGCAGTACTTC. Encoded protein: CASTTGKGYEQYF. The V call is TRBV28, the J call TRBJ2-7; possibly TRBD1 for D (6 bases). The length of the CDR3 is 13 residues. Trimming shortened V by 7 bases and J by 3 bases, and 13 bases separated the two germline ends. From germline, CDR1 is MDHEN and CDR2 SYDVKM.

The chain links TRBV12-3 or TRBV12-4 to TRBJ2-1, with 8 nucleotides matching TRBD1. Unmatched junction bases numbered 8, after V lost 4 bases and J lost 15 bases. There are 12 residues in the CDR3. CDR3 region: CASSSSGTGPFF. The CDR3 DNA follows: TGTGCCAGCAGTTCTTCCGGGACAGGTCCGTTCTTC.

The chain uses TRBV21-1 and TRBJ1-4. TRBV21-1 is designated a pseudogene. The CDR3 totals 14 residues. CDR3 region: CASSNGGADEKLFF. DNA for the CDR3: TGTGCCAGCAGCAACGGGGGGGCGGACGAAAAACTGTTTTTT.